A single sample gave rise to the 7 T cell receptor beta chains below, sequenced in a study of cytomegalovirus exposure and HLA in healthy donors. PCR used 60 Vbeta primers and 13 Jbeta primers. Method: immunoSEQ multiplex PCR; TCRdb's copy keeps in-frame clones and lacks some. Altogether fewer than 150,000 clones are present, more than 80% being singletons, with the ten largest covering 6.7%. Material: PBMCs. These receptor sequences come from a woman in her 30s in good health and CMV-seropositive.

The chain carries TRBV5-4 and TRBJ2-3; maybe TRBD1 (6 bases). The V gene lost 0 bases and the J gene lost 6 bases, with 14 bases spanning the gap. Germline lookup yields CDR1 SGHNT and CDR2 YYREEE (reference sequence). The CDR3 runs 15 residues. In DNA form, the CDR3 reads TGTGCCAGCAGCTTGGACAGGGTGGTAGCGGATACGCAGTATTTT. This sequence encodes CASSLDRVVADTQYF.

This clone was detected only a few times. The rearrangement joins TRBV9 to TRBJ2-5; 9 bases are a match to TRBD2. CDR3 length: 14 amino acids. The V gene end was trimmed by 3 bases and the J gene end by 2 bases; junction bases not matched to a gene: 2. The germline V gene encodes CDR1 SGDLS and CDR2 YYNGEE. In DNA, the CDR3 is TGTGCCAGCAGCGGTAGCGGGGGACAAGAGACCCAGTACTTC. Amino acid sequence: CASSGSGGQETQYF.

Written as DNA, the CDR3 is TGTGCCAGCAGTGAGGGCGGGAGCACAGATACGCAGTATTTT. It is translated as CASSEGGSTDTQYF. This chain uses TRBV6-4 with TRBJ2-3; D is possibly TRBD2 (5 bases). Germline lookup yields CDR1 MRHNA and CDR2 SNTAGT. This CDR3 region has 14 residues. V was trimmed by 3 bases and J by 0 bases, leaving 7 bases between them.

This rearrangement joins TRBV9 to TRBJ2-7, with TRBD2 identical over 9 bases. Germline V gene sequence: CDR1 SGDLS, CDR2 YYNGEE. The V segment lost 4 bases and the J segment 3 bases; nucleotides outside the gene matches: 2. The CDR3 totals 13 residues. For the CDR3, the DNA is TGTGCCAGCAGCCATAGCGGGAGCTACGAGCAGTACTTC. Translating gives CASSHSGSYEQYF.

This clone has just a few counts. The CDR3, as DNA: TGTGCCAGCAGCTACCCTTCAGGGGCCGGCACTGAAGCTTTCTTT. It is translated as CASSYPSGAGTEAFF. The chain recombines TRBV5-8 with TRBJ1-1; TRBD1 is a possible D gene (6 bases). The CDR3 has 15 residues. Trimming left V 3 bases short and J 4 bases short, with 16 bases between. Germline CDR1 and CDR2: SGHTS and YDEGEE.

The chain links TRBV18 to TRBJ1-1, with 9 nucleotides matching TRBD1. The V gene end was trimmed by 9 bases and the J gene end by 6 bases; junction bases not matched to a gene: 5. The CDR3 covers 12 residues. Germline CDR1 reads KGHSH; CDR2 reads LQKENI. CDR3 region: CARPGQGAEAFF. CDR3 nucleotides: TGTGCCAGACCGGGACAGGGAGCTGAAGCTTTCTTT.

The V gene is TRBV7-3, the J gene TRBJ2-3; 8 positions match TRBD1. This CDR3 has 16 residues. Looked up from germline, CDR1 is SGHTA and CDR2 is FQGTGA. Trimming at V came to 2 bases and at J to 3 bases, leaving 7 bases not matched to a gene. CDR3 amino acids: CASSLVRQGRTDTQYF. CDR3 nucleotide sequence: TGTGCCAGCAGCTTAGTTCGACAGGGGAGGACAGATACGCAGTATTTT.